This entry lists 2 T cell receptor beta chains sequenced from one sample in a study of CD4 T cells in relation to SARS-CoV-2 and coronaviruses. Some clones are missing from TCRdb's copy, which holds only in-frame ones; the method was immunoSEQ multiplex PCR. Of some 40,000 clones listed, 80% to 90% were seen once; the top ten hold around 3.3%. Sequenced input: memory CD4+ T cells from PBMCs. The source is an adult with COVID-19.

The gene calls are TRBV12-3 or TRBV12-4 and TRBJ1-4; TRBD1 is a possible D gene (6 bases). V was trimmed by 2 bases and J by 16 bases, leaving 14 bases between them. This CDR3 spans 12 amino acids. The CDR3 coding sequence is TGTGCCAGCAGTTTATCGGCAGGGGAGAAGTTTTTT. Its translation is CASSLSAGEKFF.

J is TRBJ2-7 and V is TRBV28, with unresolved D. The V end was cut by 5 bases, the J end by 2 bases, with 10 bases between. Germline V gene data show CDR1 as MDHEN and CDR2 as SYDVKM. This CDR3 has 13 residues. The CDR3 nucleotides are TGTGCCAGCAGTCCGTCCCCCGCCTACGAGCAGTACTTC. It encodes CASSPSPAYEQYF. The full variable domain, its missing parts supplied by reference TRBV28 and TRBJ2-7, is DVKVTQSSRYLVKRTGEKVFLECVQDMDHENMFWYRQDPGLGLRLIYFSYDVKMKEKGDIPEGYSVSREKKERFSLILESASTNQTSMYLCASSPSPAYEQYFGPGTRLTVT.